Only a few counts were recorded for the clone carrying this T cell receptor beta chain. The CDR3 is 13 residues long. V was shortened by 3 bases and J by 1 base, with 6 bases between the two germline ends. Germline loops: CDR1 MNHNY, CDR2 SVGAGI (reference sequence). These data come from a study of blood T cells in healthy people across ages. Using a J-beta primer mix together with a sample-barcoded 5' primer, a second PCR was run for about 6 to 12 cycles. TCRdb redid the calling of the 5' RACE reads with MiXCR, one entry per CDR3 protein. The table records 650,000 to 1,000,000 distinct CDR3 sequences, roughly 35% of them present only once.

The sequencing sample was made of blood. This clonotype originated in a man aged 18 to 30 in good health. J is TRBJ2-5 and V is TRBV6-6; D unclear. The CDR3 spells CASSYAVQETQYF. CDR3 bases: TGTGCCAGCAGTTATGCCGTCCAAGAGACCCAGTACTTC.